This T cell receptor (beta chain) was captured by sequencing in a study of T cell repertoires in cytomegalovirus infection. The CDR3 is made up of 14 amino acids. CDR1 and CDR2 from the germline V gene are LNHDA and SQIVND (reference sequence). V dropped 1 base and J dropped 3 bases, with 10 bases sitting between them. On this clonotype itself: Its target is not known. Because the CDR3 is missing its conserved closing phenylalanine or tryptophan, this is likely a read error.

General study points: It was HLA-C-restricted CMV-specific TCR beta clonotypes that dominated the response ex vivo. Based on cumulative public TCR beta family frequency, carriers of CMV plus the relevant HLA were identified.

Using its own MiXCR run on the reads, TCRdb lists one record per CDR3 protein. The sample yields some 450,000 distinct CDR3 sequences, about a third seen once. V is TRBV19 and J is TRBJ2-7; no definite D call. This clonotype was sampled from a human donor in good health (CMV status not recorded). Some clones in this sample may be carry-over from other donors' samples. Sequenced sample: PBMCs. This chain's CDR3 is CASSIVDGNYEQYL. The CDR3 nucleotides are TGTGCCAGTAGTATAGTGGACGGAAACTACGAGCAGTACTTA.